This T cell receptor (beta chain) originates from a study of OX40 agonist ivuxolimab in advanced cancers. Points from the study as a whole: Clonal expansion by week 6 occurred in CD4+ and CD8+ blood T cells (at 0.1 to 3.0 mg/kg).

A history of autoimmune disease or systemic immunosuppression excluded patients. This table comes from immunoSEQ multiplex PCR, and its TCRdb copy is limited to in-frame clones, with some not included. The table has roughly 48,000 clones, approximately 84% seen once. A word on this clone: The antigen is not known.

The source is an adult with an advanced solid tumor such as melanoma, head and neck, liver or kidney cancer. This specimen consisted of CD4+ or CD8+ T cells sorted from blood, obtained in a trial of the OX40 agonist ivuxolimab.

The CDR3 sequence is CASSPQSGTGELFF. The CDR3 nucleotides read TGTGCCAGCAGCCCGCAAAGCGGGACGGGGGAGCTGTTTTTT. V and J are TRBV9 and TRBJ2-2; 7 bases line up with TRBD2. Germline trimming cut 4 bases from V and 8 bases from J; bases unmatched to any gene: 8. The CDR3 contains 14 residues. Germline V lookup: CDR1 SGDLS, CDR2 YYNGEE.